A single TCR beta chain is shown here with its context. What it binds is unknown. In the PCR, 60 Vbeta and 13 Jbeta primers were used. Sequenced by immunoSEQ multiplex PCR; TCRdb stores in-frame clones only, minus some. The sample lists 150,000 to 200,000 clones, roughly four fifths occurring once. The data derive from a study of cytomegalovirus exposure and HLA in healthy donors. Study in general: Within an early data release were about 85 million unique TCRs drawn from HLA-typed donors.

Study-wide results and limits: Across donors, sequencing depth was assumed by presence/absence analyses to be roughly uniform. In a later analysis, specific HLA alleles were associated with approximately 17,000 TCR beta sequences at a 0.05 false discovery rate. A later analysis revealed that TCR association rates differed between HLA loci, peaking at DRB1 and bottoming out at HLA-C.

The sequence derives from a young man in good health and CMV-seronegative. The material sequenced was PBMCs.

Here the CDR3 reads CASSHPDSNEQFF. CDR3 sequence (DNA): TGCGCCAGCAGCCACCCCGACAGTAATGAGCAGTTCTTC. The chain couples TRBV4-3 to TRBJ2-1, with D maybe TRBD1 (5 bases). Trimming shortened V by 3 bases and J by 7 bases, and 10 bases separated the two germline ends. CDR1 is LGHNA and CDR2 is YSLEER in the germline V gene. The length of the CDR3 is 13 residues.